This passage covers 12 T cell receptor beta chains from one sample sequenced in a study of T cell repertoires in cytomegalovirus infection. One entry per CDR3 protein, called by TCRdb with MiXCR from the reads. The sample records some 700,000 distinct CDR3 sequences, less than 40% being singletons. Sequencing was carried out using PBMCs. All receptors come from a human donor in good health (CMV status not recorded). Some clones in this sample may be carry-over from other donors' samples.

CDR3 residues: CSASGRSWEQYF. The CDR3 coding sequence is TGCAGTGCTAGCGGGAGGTCGTGGGAGCAGTACTTC. The V and J genes are TRBV20-1 and TRBJ2-7; 7 nucleotides line up with TRBD2. Losses at the gene ends were 3 bases for V and 7 bases for J; bases not matched to a gene: 6. This CDR3 is 12 amino acids long. Looked up from germline, CDR1 is DFQATT and CDR2 is SNEGSKA (reference sequence).

The chain combines TRBV3-1 with TRBJ1-6, with TRBD1 as a possible D gene (6 bases). Germline-derived CDR1 and CDR2 are LGHDT and YNNKEL (reference sequence). Trimming pared 6 bases from V and 0 bases from J, leaving 12 bases between. There are 16 residues in the CDR3. In DNA form, the CDR3 reads TGTGCCAGCAGACTAGGGGGTAGCTCCTATAATTCACCCCTCCACTTT. This sequence encodes CASRLGGSSYNSPLHF.

The chain combines TRBV27 with TRBJ1-2; 8 nucleotides match TRBD1. This CDR3 spans 17 amino acids. CDR1 MNHEY and CDR2 SMNVEV come from the germline V gene (reference sequence). The V segment lost 6 bases and the J segment 1 base; nucleotides outside the gene matches: 13. The chain's CDR3 is CASSKTGAVYVNYGYTF. DNA of the CDR3: TGTGCCAGCAGCAAGACAGGGGCGGTCTATGTTAACTATGGCTACACCTTC.

This clonotype was seen ten or more times. V usage is TRBV7-2 and J usage is TRBJ1-2, with D uncertain. The CDR3 contains 15 residues. CDR1 is SGHTA, CDR2 FQGNSA, per germline. The V and J ends lost 1 base and 0 bases respectively, with 9 bases between them. The CDR3 spells CASSLGRAANYGYTF. CDR3 sequence (DNA): TGTGCCAGCAGCTTAGGAAGGGCTGCTAACTATGGCTACACCTTC.

This clonotype was seen a few times. The rearrangement joins TRBV28 to TRBJ1-5; 9 bases line up with TRBD1. V trimming: 7 bases; J trimming: 6 bases; junction bases outside the gene matches: 13. This CDR3 spans 16 amino acids. CDR1 is MDHEN, CDR2 SYDVKM, per germline. This CDR3 is CASTVGSQGAGQPQHF. The CDR3 DNA reads TGTGCCAGCACCGTAGGGTCACAGGGGGCGGGTCAGCCCCAGCATTTT.

This clonotype was seen a handful of times. The chain employs TRBV12-3 or TRBV12-4 and TRBJ2-2, with 8 positions matching TRBD1. Trimming cost V 4 bases and J 1 base; bases outside gene matches: 11. The CDR3 extends over 18 amino acids. CDR3 DNA sequence: TGTGCCAGCAGTTCCCTCGTCAGGGGGCGCGAGAACACCGGGGAGCTGTTTTTT. It specifies CASSSLVRGRENTGELFF.

DNA for the CDR3: TGTGCCAGCAGCTTCGGTCAGGGTGTGAAAAAACTGTTTTTT. It is translated as CASSFGQGVKKLFF. The chain has TRBV7-2 and TRBJ1-4; tentatively, D is TRBD1 (5 bases). CDR3 length equals 14 residues. Germline lookup yields CDR1 SGHTA and CDR2 FQGNSA. The V end was cut by 3 bases, the J end by 9 bases, with 14 bases between.

This clonotype appeared many times. The genes are TRBV7-2 and TRBJ1-5, with D possibly TRBD1 on 6 matching bases. The V end lost 5 bases, the J end lost 4 bases, and 9 bases lay between the germline ends. Germline CDR1 is SGHTA and CDR2 is FQGNSA. There are 13 residues in the CDR3. The CDR3 sequence is CASSVGQNQPQHF. The CDR3 DNA follows: TGTGCCAGCAGCGTCGGACAGAATCAGCCCCAGCATTTT.

Ten or more counts support this clonotype. The chain carries TRBV27 and TRBJ2-7; 8 nucleotides agree with TRBD1. The V gene's germline CDR1 is MNHEY and CDR2 SMNVEV (reference sequence). The V gene end was trimmed by 0 bases and the J gene end by 6 bases; junction bases not matched to a gene: 16. This CDR3 region has 18 residues. The CDR3 here is CASSLSEARRDRLGEQYF. The DNA for the CDR3 is TGTGCCAGCAGTTTATCGGAGGCCCGGAGGGACAGGTTAGGCGAGCAGTACTTC.

V is TRBV7-9 and J is TRBJ2-1; D remains unclear. The germline V gene encodes CDR1 SEHNR and CDR2 FQNEAQ (reference sequence). The CDR3 totals 8 residues. Trimming left V 8 bases short and J 13 bases short, with 6 bases between. The CDR3 loop is CASDLQFF. Here the CDR3 DNA reads TGTGCCAGCGACTTACAGTTCTTC.

In this sample, this clonotype turned up a few times. This sequence joins TRBV7-8 and TRBJ2-7, with TRBD1 as a possible D gene (6 bases). Germline-derived CDR1 and CDR2 are SGHVS and FQNEAQ. This CDR3 has 15 amino acids. V was clipped by 8 bases and J by 0 bases, with 17 bases between them. The CDR3 loop is CASRPRTDSSYEQYF. As DNA, the CDR3 is TGTGCCAGCCGACCACGGACGGACAGCTCCTACGAGCAGTACTTC.

This clonotype has a single count. This chain uses TRBV7-9 with TRBJ1-2; no definite D call. V gave up 5 bases and J gave up 14 bases, with 21 bases separating them. The CDR3 sequence is 13 residues long. Germline V gives CDR1 SEHNR, CDR2 FQNEAQ (reference sequence). The CDR3 DNA follows: TGTGCCAGCAGCACAAACCCGACGGGGAGGGTTACCTTC. Protein sequence: CASSTNPTGRVTF.